The present T cell receptor beta chain was sequenced within a study of T cells in Graves' hyperthyroidism and ophthalmopathy. Comments on this clonotype: Its antigen remains unknown.

The CDR3 regions of TCR beta were amplified from RNA transcripts. The HTBI primer set served for first-round RT-PCR of the TCR CDR3. TCRdb processed the multiplex PCR reads anew with MiXCR; each CDR3 protein has one entry. The sample shows approximately 590,000 distinct CDR3 sequences, roughly 46% of them seen only once. Study findings and constraints: The model anticipated ophthalmopathy a median approximately 6.6 months pre-onset.

Trimming took off 4 bases at V and 8 bases at J, with 11 bases between the two ends. Per germline, CDR1 SQVTM and CDR2 ANQGSEA. This CDR3 is built from 11 residues. Patients were aged 18 to 65, had disease duration under 2 months, and had newly diagnosed hyperthyroidism. The sequence derives from a woman under 30 with Graves' hyperthyroidism. Sequencing input: peripheral blood or thyroid tissue (not recorded which). V is TRBV29-1 and J is TRBJ1-2, with D possibly being TRBD1 (6 bases). CDR3 sequence reads: CSVVGAVGYTF. The CDR3 coding sequence is TGCAGCGTTGTGGGGGCAGTCGGCTACACCTTC.